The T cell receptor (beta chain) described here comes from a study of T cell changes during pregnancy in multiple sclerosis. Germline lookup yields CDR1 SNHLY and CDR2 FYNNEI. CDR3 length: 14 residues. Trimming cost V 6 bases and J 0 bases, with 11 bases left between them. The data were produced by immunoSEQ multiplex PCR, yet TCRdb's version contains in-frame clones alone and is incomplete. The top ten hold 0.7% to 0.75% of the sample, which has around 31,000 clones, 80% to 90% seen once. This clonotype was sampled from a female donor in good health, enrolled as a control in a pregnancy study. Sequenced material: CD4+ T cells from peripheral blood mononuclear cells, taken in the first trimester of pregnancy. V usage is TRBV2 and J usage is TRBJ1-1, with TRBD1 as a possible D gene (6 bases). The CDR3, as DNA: TGTGCCAGCAGCACACAGGGTCTGAACACTGAAGCTTTCTTT. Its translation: CASSTQGLNTEAFF.